This T cell receptor beta chain was found in a study of cytomegalovirus exposure and HLA in healthy donors. Whole-study results and caveats: The study recorded over 150 TCR beta chains that were cytomegalovirus-associated.

J gave up 3 bases and V 0 bases, and 16 bases lay outside the gene matches. Germline loops: CDR1 GTSNPN, CDR2 SVGIG (reference sequence). This CDR3 has 20 amino acids. Concerning this clone: Antigen unknown.

The PCR employed 60 Vbeta primers together with 13 Jbeta primers. Generated by immunoSEQ multiplex PCR, the TCRdb table keeps only in-frame clones and is missing some. Counted here are roughly 120,000 clones, more than 80% occurring once; the ten biggest clones make up 3.3%. The receptor was derived from a male donor in good health and CMV-seronegative. The material sequenced was PBMCs. The chain uses TRBV30 and TRBJ2-7; 14 bases agree with TRBD2. CDR3: CAWSVTGTSGRLVPNYEQYF. The CDR3 DNA sequence: TGTGCCTGGAGTGTTACCGGGACTAGCGGGAGATTGGTACCGAACTACGAGCAGTACTTC.